This T cell receptor beta chain derives from a study of T cell changes during pregnancy in multiple sclerosis. This CDR3 is 17 amino acids long. The trim removed 6 bases at V and 2 bases at J, leaving 12 bases unmatched. Germline CDR1 and CDR2: LGHNT and FRNRAP. Clones were sequenced by immunoSEQ multiplex PCR, and TCRdb holds only the in-frame ones, with some missing. The data show some 68,000 clones, 90% to 95% seen once. The chain uses TRBV12-5 and TRBJ1-5; 8 nucleotides match TRBD1. This receptor was taken from a female donor with multiple sclerosis, enrolled in a pregnancy study. The sequenced sample was peripheral blood, obtained in the second trimester of pregnancy. CDR3 region: CASGNRLPGQGNQPQHF. CDR3 coding DNA: TGTGCTAGTGGGAACCGCTTACCGGGACAGGGCAATCAGCCCCAGCATTTT.